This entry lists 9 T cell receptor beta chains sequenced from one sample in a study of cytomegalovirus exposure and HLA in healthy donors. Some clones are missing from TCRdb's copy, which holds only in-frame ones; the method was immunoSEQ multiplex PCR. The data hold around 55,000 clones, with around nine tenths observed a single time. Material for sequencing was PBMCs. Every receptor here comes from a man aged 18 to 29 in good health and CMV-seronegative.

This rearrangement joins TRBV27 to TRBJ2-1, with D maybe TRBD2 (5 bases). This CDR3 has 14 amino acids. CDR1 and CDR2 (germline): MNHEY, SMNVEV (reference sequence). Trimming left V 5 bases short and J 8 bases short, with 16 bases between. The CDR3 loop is CASSPTGYIDEQFF. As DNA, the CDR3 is TGTGCCAGCAGTCCGACGGGGTATATAGATGAGCAGTTCTTC.

The CDR3 is CASSPNQALGGPYEQYF. In nucleotides, the CDR3 is TGTGCCAGCTCACCTAACCAGGCCCTGGGGGGGCCCTACGAGCAGTACTTC. The genes are TRBV18 and TRBJ2-7; tentative D call: TRBD2 (7 bases). The CDR3 contains 17 residues. From germline, CDR1 is KGHSH and CDR2 LQKENI. The V and J ends lost 3 bases and 2 bases respectively, with 20 bases between them.

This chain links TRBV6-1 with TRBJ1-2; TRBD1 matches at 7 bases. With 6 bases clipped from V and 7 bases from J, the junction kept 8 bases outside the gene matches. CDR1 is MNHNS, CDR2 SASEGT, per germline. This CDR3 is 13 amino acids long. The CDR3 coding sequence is TGTGCCAGCAGGATAGGGGGCCCGGTTGGCTACACCTTC. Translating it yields CASRIGGPVGYTF.

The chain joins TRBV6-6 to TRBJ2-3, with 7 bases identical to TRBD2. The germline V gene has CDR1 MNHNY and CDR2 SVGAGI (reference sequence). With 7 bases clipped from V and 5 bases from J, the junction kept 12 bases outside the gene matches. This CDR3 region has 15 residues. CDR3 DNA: TGTGCCAGCACCTACGGGGGGAGGGCCGTAGATACGCAGTATTTT. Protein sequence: CASTYGGRAVDTQYF.

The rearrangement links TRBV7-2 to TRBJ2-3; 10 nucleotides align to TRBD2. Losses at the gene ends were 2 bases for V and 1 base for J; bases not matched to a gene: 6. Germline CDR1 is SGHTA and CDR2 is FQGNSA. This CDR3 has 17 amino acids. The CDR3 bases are TGTGCCAGCAGCTTAATTGGAGCGGGAGGGGGCACAGATACGCAGTATTTT. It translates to CASSLIGAGGGTDTQYF.

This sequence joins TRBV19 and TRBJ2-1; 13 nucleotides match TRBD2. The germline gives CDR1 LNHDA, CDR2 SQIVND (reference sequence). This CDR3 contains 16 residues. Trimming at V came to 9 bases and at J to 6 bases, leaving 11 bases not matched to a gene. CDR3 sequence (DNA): TGTGCCAGCGGGACTAGCGGGATGGCCCGGGGCAATGAGCAGTTCTTC. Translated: CASGTSGMARGNEQFF.

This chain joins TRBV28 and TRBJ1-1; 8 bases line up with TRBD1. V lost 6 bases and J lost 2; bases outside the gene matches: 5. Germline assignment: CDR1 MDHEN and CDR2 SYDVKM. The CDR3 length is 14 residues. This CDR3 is CASRPGTGNTEAFF. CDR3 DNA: TGTGCCAGCAGGCCCGGGACAGGAAACACTGAAGCTTTCTTT.

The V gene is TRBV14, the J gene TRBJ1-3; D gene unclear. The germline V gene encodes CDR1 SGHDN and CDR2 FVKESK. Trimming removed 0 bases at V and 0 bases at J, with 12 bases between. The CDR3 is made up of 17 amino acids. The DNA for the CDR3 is TGTGCCAGCAGCCAAGATGGGTACAGCCACTCTGGAAACACCATATATTTT. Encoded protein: CASSQDGYSHSGNTIYF.

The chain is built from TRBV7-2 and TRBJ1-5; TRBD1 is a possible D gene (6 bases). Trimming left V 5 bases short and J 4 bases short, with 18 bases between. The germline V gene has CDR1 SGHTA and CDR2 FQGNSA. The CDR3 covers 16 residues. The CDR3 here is CASSPGHAMINQPQHF. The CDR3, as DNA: TGTGCCAGCAGCCCGGGACACGCGATGATTAATCAGCCCCAGCATTTT.